Described below is a single TCR beta chain sequence and its context. CDR3 size: 13 residues. With V trimmed by 6 bases and J by 5 bases, 5 bases remained unmatched. Clones were read by immunoSEQ multiplex PCR, and TCRdb kept only the in-frame ones, dropping some. The sample contains over 11,000 clones, 87% of which appear only once. This sample was taken from a study of blood T cell repertoires in COVID-19. This TCR came from a human donor in a cohort sampled during active COVID-19. Sequenced sample: peripheral blood. This sequence joins TRBV12-3 or TRBV12-4 and TRBJ1-2; 8 nucleotides align to TRBD1. The chain's CDR3 is CASSRQGKYGYTF. DNA of the CDR3: TGTGCCAGCAGCAGACAGGGGAAGTATGGCTACACCTTC.